A selection of T cell receptor beta chains follows, all from one sample in a study of blood T cell repertoires in COVID-19. Sequencing used immunoSEQ multiplex PCR; TCRdb keeps in-frame clones, though not all of them. The table includes about 120,000 clones, roughly three quarters detected once. Sequencing was performed on peripheral blood. The receptors shown here come from a human donor in a cohort sampled during active COVID-19. Each CDR3 is given with its conserved first and last residue. A D gene is named only where the DNA matches it firmly. Rows may omit the clone size; those that give it use once, few, many or a size class.

J gene | V gene | D gene | clone size | CDR3 DNA | CDR3 protein
TRBJ2-3 | TRBV5-1 | TRBD2 | NA | TGCGCCAGCAGCTCCGGGACTACTAGCACAGATACGCAGTATTTT | CASSSGTTSTDTQYF
TRBJ2-1 | TRBV15 | TRBD1 | NA | TGTGCCACCAGCAGAGATCCGGGACAGGGGATAAATGAGCAGTTCTTC | CATSRDPGQGINEQFF
TRBJ2-7 | TRBV5-1 | TRBD2 | NA | TGCGCCAGCAGCTTGGTCCCTAGCGGGGGCTACGAGCAGTACTTC | CASSLVPSGGYEQYF
TRBJ2-7 | TRBV4-2 | NA | NA | TGTGCCAGCAGCCAAGATGCGACAACCCACGAGCAGTACTTC | CASSQDATTHEQYF
TRBJ2-5 | TRBV10-1 | NA | NA | TGCGCCAGCAGTGGCGGGACCACGGGGACCCAGTACTTC | CASSGGTTGTQYF
TRBJ2-7 | TRBV18 | NA | NA | TGTGCCAGCTCACCAGGGACTTCGGGGGAGCAGTACTTC | CASSPGTSGEQYF
TRBJ2-7 | TRBV19 | TRBD2 | NA | TGTGCCAGTAGTATAGATAGGTCTAGCGGAGGCTACGTGCAGTACTTC | CASSIDRSSGGYVQYF
TRBJ1-4 | TRBV30 | TRBD1 | NA | TGTGCCTGGAGTGTACGAGGCAGGGGGGATGAAAAACTGTTTTTT | CAWSVRGRGDEKLFF
TRBJ2-3 | TRBV9 | NA | NA | TGTGCCAGCAGCGCTGGACTGCGCACAGATACGCAGTATTTT | CASSAGLRTDTQYF
TRBJ2-7 | TRBV5-8 | TRBD1 | NA | TGTGCCAGCAGCCTTGGGACAGGGGGCGACTACGAGCAGTACTTC | CASSLGTGGDYEQYF
TRBJ2-7 | TRBV6-5 | TRBD1 | NA | TGTGCCAGCAGTCCCCGACAGGGGGGAATCTACGAGCAGTACTTC | CASSPRQGGIYEQYF
TRBJ1-1 | TRBV11-3 | NA | NA | TGTGCCAGCAGCCTGCTGACAGGAGTGAACACTGAAGCTTTCTTT | CASSLLTGVNTEAFF
TRBJ2-7 | TRBV7-9 | NA | NA | TGTGCCAGCAGCCAACAGAGCTCCTACGAGCAGTACTTC | CASSQQSSYEQYF
TRBJ1-2 | TRBV19 | NA | few | TGTGCCAGTAGTATTAGACAGGACTATGGCTACACCTTC | CASSIRQDYGYTF
TRBJ1-5 | TRBV10-1 | TRBD1 | NA | TGCGCCAGCAGCCCGACAGGGAATCAGCCCCAGCATTTT | CASSPTGNQPQHF
TRBJ2-7 | TRBV2 | NA | NA | TGTGCCAGCACCCTAGAGGCACAGGTGTCCTACGAGCAGTACTTC | CASTLEAQVSYEQYF
TRBJ2-3 | TRBV21-1 | NA | NA | TGTGCCAGCAGCAAAGGGTATCTAGCGGGGGGCCGGGGCACAGATACGCAGTATTTT | CASSKGYLAGGRGTDTQYF
TRBJ1-2 | TRBV6-1 | NA | NA | TGTGCCAGCAGTGAAGCCCGGTTCTATGGCTACACCTTC | CASSEARFYGYTF
TRBJ2-7 | TRBV7-9 | TRBD2 | NA | TGTGCCAGCAGCTTACAGCGGGAGCCCCCCGAGCAGTACTTC | CASSLQREPPEQYF
TRBJ1-1 | TRBV12-3/TRBV12-4 | NA | NA | TGTGCCAGCAGTTTGATCGCGGACACTGAAGCTTTCTTT | CASSLIADTEAFF
TRBJ1-2 | TRBV6-5 | NA | NA | TGTGCCAGCAGTTACTCAGCCAACCTGGGCAACTATGGCTACACCTTC | CASSYSANLGNYGYTF
TRBJ1-2 | TRBV18 | NA | NA | TGTGCCAGCTCACTAGGGGCCCTTAGCTATGGCTACACCTTC | CASSLGALSYGYTF
TRBJ2-7 | TRBV11-2 | NA | NA | TGTGCCAGCAGCTTATCTCCCTCCTACGAGCAGTACTTC | CASSLSPSYEQYF
TRBJ2-7 | TRBV29-1 | NA | NA | TGCAGCGCCCTACAAGGAGCCGTTCCCGAGCAGTACTTC | CSALQGAVPEQYF
TRBJ2-7 | TRBV4-1 | NA | NA | TGCGCCAGCAGCCAAGAACAGACTACCTCCTACGAGCAGTACTTC | CASSQEQTTSYEQYF
TRBJ1-1 | TRBV30 | NA | NA | TGTGCCTGGAGTTTCAGCGGGGGTTCTGAAGCTTTCTTT | CAWSFSGGSEAFF
TRBJ2-7 | TRBV3-1/TRBV3-2 | TRBD2 | once | TGTGCCAGCGAAACGGGAGGAGTCTACGAGCAGTACTTC | CASETGGVYEQYF
TRBJ2-7 | TRBV7-2 | NA | NA | TGTGCCAGCAGCCGCACCGGGACTGTACCCTACGAGCAGTACTTC | CASSRTGTVPYEQYF
TRBJ2-6 | TRBV19 | NA | NA | TGTGCCAGTAGTATAGGTCACTCTGGGGCCAACGTCCTGACTTTC | CASSIGHSGANVLTF